A single TCR beta chain is shown here with its context. The assay was immunoSEQ multiplex PCR, and TCRdb's table has in-frame clones only and misses some. The sample lists tens of thousands of clones; around 80% were seen once. Focal radiation and CTLA-4 blockade (ipilimumab) were tested in chemo-refractory metastatic non-small-cell lung cancer patients. The record originates from a study of radiotherapy plus CTLA-4 blockade in lung cancer. The V gene's germline CDR1 is MDHEN and CDR2 SYDVKM. This CDR3 is 13 amino acids long. The germline V and J ends were trimmed by 6 bases and 6 bases, with 11 bases remaining between them.

The sequencing here drew on peripheral blood, taken from a patient treated with radiotherapy plus ipilimumab. The V gene is TRBV28, the J gene TRBJ1-4; D is unclear. The TCR was taken from a human donor with non-small cell lung cancer who had stable disease on radiotherapy plus ipilimumab. The CDR3 region is CASSPGLDEKLFF. CDR3 nucleotide sequence: TGTGCCAGCAGCCCAGGACTTGATGAAAAACTGTTTTTT.